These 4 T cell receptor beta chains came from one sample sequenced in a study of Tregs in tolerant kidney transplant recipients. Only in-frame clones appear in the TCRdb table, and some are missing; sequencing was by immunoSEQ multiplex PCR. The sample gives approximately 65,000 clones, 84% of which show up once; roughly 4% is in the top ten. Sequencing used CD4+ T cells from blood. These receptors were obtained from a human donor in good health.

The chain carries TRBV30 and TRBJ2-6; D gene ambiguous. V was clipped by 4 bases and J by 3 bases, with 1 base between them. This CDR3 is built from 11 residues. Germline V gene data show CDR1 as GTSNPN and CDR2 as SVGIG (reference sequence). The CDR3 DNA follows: TGTGCCTGGATTGGGGCCAACGTCCTGACTTTC. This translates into CAWIGANVLTF.

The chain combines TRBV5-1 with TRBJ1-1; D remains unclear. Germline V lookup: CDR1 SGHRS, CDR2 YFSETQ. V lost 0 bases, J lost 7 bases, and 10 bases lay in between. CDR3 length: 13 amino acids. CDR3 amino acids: CASSLDVFFEAFF. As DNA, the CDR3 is TGCGCCAGCAGCTTGGACGTTTTCTTTGAAGCTTTCTTT.

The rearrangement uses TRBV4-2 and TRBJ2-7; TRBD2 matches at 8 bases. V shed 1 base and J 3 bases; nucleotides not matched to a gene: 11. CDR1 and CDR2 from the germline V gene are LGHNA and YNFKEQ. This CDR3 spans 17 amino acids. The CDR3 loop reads CASSQAGGTRGYYEQYF. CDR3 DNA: TGTGCCAGCAGCCAAGCGGGGGGGACCCGGGGGTACTACGAGCAGTACTTC.

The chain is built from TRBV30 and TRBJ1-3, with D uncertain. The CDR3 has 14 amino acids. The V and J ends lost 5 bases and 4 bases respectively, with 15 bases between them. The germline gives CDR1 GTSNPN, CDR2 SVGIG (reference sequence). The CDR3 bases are TGTGCCTGGTCCCAAAGCCGCTCGGGAAACACCATATATTTT. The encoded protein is CAWSQSRSGNTIYF.